A selection of T cell receptor beta chains follows, all from one sample in a study of blood T cell repertoires in COVID-19. Clones were sequenced by immunoSEQ multiplex PCR, and TCRdb holds only the in-frame ones, with some missing. This table holds some 43,000 clones, 85% to 90% found once. The specimen sequenced was peripheral blood. The receptors were sampled from a human donor in a cohort sampled during active COVID-19. CDR3s include the opening cysteine and the closing phenylalanine or tryptophan. The D gene is left open where the match is weak. Only part of the rows carry a size: once, few, many, or a class if the clone is expanded.

J: TRBJ1-2
V: TRBV24-1
size: NA
D: TRBD1
CDR3: CATSDPDRPAGGYTF
DNA: TGTGCCACCAGTGACCCGGACAGGCCCGCAGGTGGCTACACCTTC

J: TRBJ1-4
V: TRBV6-4
size: NA
D: NA
CDR3: CASSNTGRTNEKLFF
DNA: TGTGCCAGCAGTAATACAGGCAGAACTAATGAAAAACTGTTTTTT

J: TRBJ2-7
V: TRBV2
size: NA
D: TRBD1
CDR3: CASTGQAAYEQYF
DNA: TGTGCCAGCACCGGACAGGCCGCCTACGAGCAGTACTTC

J: TRBJ2-7
V: TRBV28
size: few
D: TRBD1
CDR3: CASSFRDRAIMEQYF
DNA: TGTGCCAGCAGTTTTAGGGACAGGGCGATAATGGAGCAGTACTTC

J: TRBJ2-7
V: TRBV27
size: few
D: TRBD1
CDR3: CASRRRQGVTYEQYF
DNA: TGTGCCAGCAGACGAAGACAGGGGGTTACCTACGAGCAGTACTTC

J: TRBJ2-7
V: TRBV5-8
size: once
D: TRBD2
CDR3: CASSWGGAAYEQYF
DNA: TGTGCCAGCAGCTGGGGGGGAGCTGCCTACGAGCAGTACTTC

J: TRBJ2-5
V: TRBV7-5
size: NA
D: NA
CDR3: CVRSLDRRGETQYF
DNA: TGTGTCAGAAGCTTGGACAGGCGAGGGGAGACCCAGTACTTC

J: TRBJ2-7
V: TRBV27
size: NA
D: NA
CDR3: CASSLKGVRSPHYEQYF
DNA: TGTGCCAGCAGTTTAAAGGGGGTCAGATCACCCCACTACGAGCAGTACTTC

J: TRBJ2-7
V: TRBV7-6
size: NA
D: NA
CDR3: CASPRGSYEQYF
DNA: TGTGCCTCCCCCCGCGGGTCCTACGAGCAGTACTTC

J: TRBJ2-2
V: TRBV18
size: NA
D: NA
CDR3: CASSPPSGTGELFF
DNA: TGTGCCAGCTCACCACCGTCAGGGACCGGGGAGCTGTTTTTT

J: TRBJ2-7
V: TRBV30
size: NA
D: NA
CDR3: CAWSWVTGPYEQYF
DNA: TGTGCCTGGAGTTGGGTGACAGGTCCCTACGAGCAGTACTTC

J: TRBJ2-7
V: TRBV29-1
size: NA
D: TRBD2
CDR3: CSVVGLAGPRPYEQYF
DNA: TGCAGCGTTGTGGGACTAGCGGGACCCCGGCCCTACGAGCAGTACTTC

J: TRBJ1-4
V: TRBV4-2
size: NA
D: NA
CDR3: CASSRSRGVEKLFF
DNA: TGTGCCAGCAGCCGAAGTCGGGGAGTTGAAAAACTGTTTTTT

J: TRBJ2-5
V: TRBV19
size: NA
D: NA
CDR3: CASSRLGRGGETQYF
DNA: TGTGCCAGTAGTAGATTAGGCAGGGGCGGGGAGACCCAGTACTTC

J: TRBJ2-2
V: TRBV18
size: NA
D: NA
CDR3: CASSTQHRVLTGELFF
DNA: TGTGCCAGCTCAACCCAACACAGGGTTCTCACCGGGGAGCTGTTTTTT

J: TRBJ2-2
V: TRBV2
size: NA
D: NA
CDR3: CASFPSDRNTGELFF
DNA: TGTGCCAGCTTCCCCTCGGACAGGAACACCGGGGAGCTGTTTTTT

J: TRBJ2-3
V: TRBV7-9
size: NA
D: TRBD2
CDR3: CASTGEGSTDTQYF
DNA: TGTGCCAGCACCGGGGAGGGTAGCACAGATACGCAGTATTTT

J: TRBJ1-2
V: TRBV20-1
size: NA
D: NA
CDR3: CSASGNNLYGYTF
DNA: TGCAGTGCTAGTGGCAACAATCTCTATGGCTACACCTTC

J: TRBJ2-3
V: TRBV4-2
size: NA
D: TRBD2
CDR3: CASSQDLAGEIDTQYF
DNA: TGTGCCAGCAGCCAAGATCTAGCGGGAGAAATAGATACGCAGTATTTT

J: TRBJ2-1
V: TRBV6-5
size: NA
D: TRBD1
CDR3: CASSTGQGGWNEQFF
DNA: TGTGCCAGCAGCACGGGACAGGGTGGGTGGAATGAGCAGTTCTTC

J: TRBJ1-1
V: TRBV28
size: NA
D: NA
CDR3: CASSPDSRGAFF
DNA: TGTGCCAGCAGTCCTGACAGTCGCGGAGCTTTCTTT

J: TRBJ2-1
V: TRBV5-1
size: NA
D: NA
CDR3: CASSLNQRSNEQFF
DNA: TGCGCCAGCAGCTTGAACCAGCGGTCAAATGAGCAGTTCTTC

J: TRBJ2-7
V: TRBV28
size: NA
D: TRBD1
CDR3: CASSLSGTGVREQYF
DNA: TGTGCCAGCAGTCTAAGCGGGACAGGGGTCCGCGAGCAGTACTTC

J: TRBJ2-7
V: TRBV11-2
size: NA
D: NA
CDR3: CASSSVGGRTSYEQYF
DNA: TGTGCCAGCAGCTCAGTAGGGGGACGGACCTCCTACGAGCAGTACTTC

J: TRBJ2-7
V: TRBV27
size: once
D: TRBD2
CDR3: CASSPLPGLADSYEQYF
DNA: TGTGCCAGCAGTCCCCTCCCGGGACTAGCGGATTCCTACGAGCAGTACTTC

J: TRBJ1-5
V: TRBV24-1
size: NA
D: NA
CDR3: CATSDSGAPGNQPQHF
DNA: TGTGCCACCAGTGATTCTGGGGCGCCCGGCAATCAGCCCCAGCATTTT

J: TRBJ2-3
V: TRBV5-1
size: few
D: TRBD2
CDR3: CASRVSGITDTQYF
DNA: TGCGCCAGCAGGGTTAGCGGGATCACAGATACGCAGTATTTT

J: TRBJ2-7
V: TRBV29-1
size: NA
D: NA
CDR3: CSVPEGLEQYF
DNA: TGCAGCGTCCCCGAGGGTCTCGAGCAGTACTTC

J: TRBJ2-7
V: TRBV12-3/TRBV12-4
size: NA
D: NA
CDR3: CASGTGNYEQYF
DNA: TGTGCCAGCGGTACAGGGAACTACGAGCAGTACTTC

J: TRBJ2-7
V: TRBV11-2
size: NA
D: NA
CDR3: CASSLKGQGSGYEQYF
DNA: TGTGCCAGCAGCTTAAAGGGTCAGGGATCGGGCTACGAGCAGTACTTC

J: TRBJ2-7
V: TRBV29-1
size: once
D: TRBD2
CDR3: CSPTTSGVAVSHEQYF
DNA: TGCAGCCCCACCACAAGCGGGGTAGCAGTAAGCCACGAGCAGTACTTC

J: TRBJ1-5
V: TRBV28
size: NA
D: TRBD1
CDR3: CASSSSRGQGRRLSNQPQHF
DNA: TGTGCCAGCAGTTCTTCAAGGGGACAGGGACGGAGATTAAGCAATCAGCCCCAGCATTTT